These 21 T cell receptor beta chains share one sample of origin, sequenced in a study of TIL therapy for anti-PD-1-resistant metastatic lung cancer. Sequencing used immunoSEQ v3. TCRdb's copy holds only in-frame clones and misses some; the assay was immunoSEQ multiplex PCR. The sample contains approximately 20,000 clones, about three quarters of which appear only once. Sample time point: pre-treatment sample, taken before nivolumab and TIL therapy. Sample: blood, taken at baseline. These receptors originate from a person aged 25 to 85 with non-small cell lung cancer.

The chain carries TRBV7-2 and TRBJ2-5; weak D call: TRBD1 (6 bases). Germline lookup yields CDR1 SGHTA and CDR2 FQGNSA. The CDR3 spans 13 residues. Deletions cut 3 bases from V and 5 bases from J, with 10 bases between. The CDR3 loop reads CASSFRGGETQYF. In DNA form, the CDR3 reads TGTGCCAGCAGCTTCAGGGGCGGGGAGACCCAGTACTTC.

This sequence joins TRBV7-2 and TRBJ2-1, with 8 nucleotides matching TRBD2. Germline assignment: CDR1 SGHTA and CDR2 FQGNSA. V lost 5 bases, J lost 9 bases, and 15 bases stayed unmatched. The CDR3 spans 16 residues. The CDR3 DNA reads TGTGCCAGCAGCCCCATTTCCGGGGGGGCCATTAGTGAGCAGTTCTTC. Translation: CASSPISGGAISEQFF. Looking up the rest from reference TRBV7-2 and TRBJ2-1 gives the full variable domain: GAGVSQSPSNKVTEKGKDVELRCDPISGHTALYWYRQSLGQGLEFLIYFQGNSAPDKSGLPSDRFSAERTGGSVSTLTIQRTQQEDSAVYLCASSPISGGAISEQFFGPGTRLTVL.

The chain carries TRBV6-1 and TRBJ2-7, with a weak D call TRBD2 (5 bases). The germline gives CDR1 MNHNS, CDR2 SASEGT. CDR3 length: 16 amino acids. Trimming removed 0 bases from V and 3 bases from J, with 15 bases in between. CDR3 coding DNA: TGTGCCAGCAGTGAAGCGCTTACTAGGTCGGGCTACGAGCAGTACTTC. It is translated as CASSEALTRSGYEQYF.

The chain links TRBV9 to TRBJ2-5; D is undetermined. The germline V and J ends were trimmed by 4 bases and 1 base, with 11 bases remaining between them. The CDR3 is made up of 14 amino acids. The V gene's germline CDR1 is SGDLS and CDR2 YYNGEE. CDR3 sequence reads: CASSPFQVQETQYF. The CDR3 DNA is TGTGCCAGCAGCCCCTTTCAGGTCCAAGAGACCCAGTACTTC.

The V call is TRBV6-4, the J call TRBJ2-3; D is undetermined. Trimming took off 2 bases at V and 4 bases at J, with 16 bases between the two ends. The CDR3 runs to 16 residues. Germline CDR1 is MRHNA and CDR2 is SNTAGT. This CDR3 is CASSDLGLGNPDTQYF. CDR3 nucleotides: TGTGCCAGCAGTGACCTCGGGTTGGGGAATCCAGATACGCAGTATTTT.

This clone was picked up one time. The V gene is TRBV7-9, the J gene TRBJ1-1, with TRBD1 matching over 7 bases. Trimming removed 5 bases from V and 1 base from J; junction bases left unmatched: 7. The CDR3 has 15 residues. The germline CDR1 and CDR2 sequences are SEHNR and FQNEAQ (reference sequence). The CDR3 here is CASSVTGTANTEAFF. The CDR3 DNA reads TGTGCCAGCAGCGTAACCGGGACAGCGAACACTGAAGCTTTCTTT.

This chain uses TRBV6-6 with TRBJ1-1; 7 bases are shared with TRBD1. The CDR3 contains 16 residues. V gave up 5 bases and J gave up 1 base; unmatched junction bases: 10. CDR1 is MNHNY, CDR2 SVGAGI, per germline (reference sequence). DNA of the CDR3: TGTGCCAGCAGTCCTTGGTCGGACAGGACGAACACTGAAGCTTTCTTT. It specifies CASSPWSDRTNTEAFF.

This chain links TRBV5-1 with TRBJ2-7; possibly TRBD1 for D (6 bases). CDR1 is SGHRS and CDR2 is YFSETQ in the germline V gene. The length of the CDR3 is 18 residues. V lost 4 bases and J 0 bases, leaving 23 bases between the germline ends. The CDR3: CASSPGQNLGVSSYEQYF. As DNA, the CDR3 is TGCGCCAGCAGCCCCGGACAGAACTTGGGCGTAAGCTCCTACGAGCAGTACTTC.

This clone occurred once. This sequence joins TRBV5-5 and TRBJ1-2; D might be TRBD1 (5 bases). V was trimmed by 4 bases and J by 3 bases, leaving 10 bases between them. CDR1 SGHKS and CDR2 YYEKEE come from the germline V gene (reference sequence). The CDR3 contains 13 residues. In nucleotides, the CDR3 is TGTGCCAGCAGCCCGGGACTGGACTATGGCTACACCTTC. Amino acid sequence: CASSPGLDYGYTF.

The V and J genes are TRBV10-3 and TRBJ1-1, with D possibly TRBD1 on 5 matching bases. Germline assignment: CDR1 ENHRY and CDR2 SYGVKD. The CDR3 has 13 residues. Trimming pared 3 bases from V and 5 bases from J, leaving 10 bases between. The DNA for the CDR3 is TGTGCCATCAGTGACAGGGCGACTACTGAAGCTTTCTTT. Protein: CAISDRATTEAFF.

This chain connects TRBV30 to TRBJ1-1; D ambiguous. The CDR3 runs 12 residues. The germline gives CDR1 GTSNPN, CDR2 SVGIG (reference sequence). Deletions cut 3 bases from V and 2 bases from J, with 7 bases between. The CDR3, as DNA: TGTGCCTGGAGCAGACCCAACACTGAAGCTTTCTTT. This gives the protein CAWSRPNTEAFF.

This clone occurred a few times. As DNA, the CDR3 is TGCGCCAGCAGCCCGGGACAGGGTAGCGGCTACACCTTC. Translated, it gives CASSPGQGSGYTF. The chain combines TRBV5-1 with TRBJ1-2, with 9 bases lining up with TRBD1. Germline CDR1 SGHRS, CDR2 YFSETQ. The CDR3 consists of 13 residues. The V segment lost 4 bases and the J segment 8 bases; nucleotides outside the gene matches: 6. Filled out from reference TRBV5-1 and TRBJ1-2, the complete variable domain reads KAGVTQTPRYLIKTRGQQVTLSCSPISGHRSVSWYQQTPGQGLQFLFEYFSETQRNKGNFPGRFSGRQFSNSRSEMNVSTLELGDSALYLCASSPGQGSGYTFGSGTRLTVV.

The gene calls are TRBV5-6 and TRBJ1-5; no definite D call. Trimming shortened V by 1 base and J by 7 bases, and 9 bases separated the two germline ends. The germline V gene has CDR1 SGHDT and CDR2 YYEEEE. This CDR3 region has 13 residues. In nucleotides, the CDR3 is TGTGCCAGCAGCTTGAGAGCCAACCAGCCCCAGCATTTT. Translating it yields CASSLRANQPQHF.

J is TRBJ1-1 and V is TRBV13, with D tentatively TRBD1 (5 bases). The length of the CDR3 is 15 residues. V lost 1 base, J lost 5 bases, and 14 bases lay in between. Germline CDR1 and CDR2: PRHDT and FYEKMQ (reference sequence). DNA for the CDR3: TGTGCCAGCAGCTTAGTCGGGGGGAAAGGGACTGAAGCTTTCTTT. It specifies CASSLVGGKGTEAFF. Full variable domain (missing parts from reference TRBV13 and TRBJ1-1): AAGVIQSPRHLIKEKRETATLKCYPIPRHDTVYWYQQGPGQDPQFLISFYEKMQSDKGSIPDRFSAQQFSDYHSELNMSSLELGDSALYFCASSLVGGKGTEAFFGQGTRLTVV.

The chain combines TRBV9 with TRBJ2-1, with D perhaps TRBD1 (5 bases). The germline gives CDR1 SGDLS, CDR2 YYNGEE. There are 15 residues in the CDR3. The V gene lost 4 bases and the J gene lost 3 bases, with 14 bases spanning the gap. The CDR3 DNA reads as TGTGCCAGCAGCCCCTTAGAGGACAACTACAATGAGCAGTTCTTC. As protein: CASSPLEDNYNEQFF.

This rearrangement joins TRBV5-4 to TRBJ2-3; no clear D gene. Germline-derived CDR1 and CDR2 are SGHNT and YYREEE (reference sequence). The CDR3 has 11 residues. V was shortened by 2 bases and J by 5 bases, with 3 bases between the two germline ends. CDR3 bases: TGTGCCAGCAGCTTTCAAGATACGCAGTATTTT. This encodes CASSFQDTQYF. Based on the CDR3 plus reference TRBV5-4 and TRBJ2-3, the full variable domain is ETGVTQSPTHLIKTRGQQVTLRCSSQSGHNTVSWYQQALGQGPQFIFQYYREEENGRGNFPPRFSGLQFPNYSSELNVNALELDDSALYLCASSFQDTQYFGPGTRLTVL.

DNA of the CDR3: TGTGCCAGCAGCCCCGCAGGGCCGAACACTGAAGCTTTCTTT. Encoded protein: CASSPAGPNTEAFF. This rearrangement joins TRBV11-2 to TRBJ1-1; tentative D call: TRBD1 (5 bases). Germline CDR1 is SGHAT and CDR2 is FQNNGV. V lost 5 bases, J lost 1 base, and 11 bases lay in between. This CDR3 is built from 14 residues.

The J gene is TRBJ1-6, the V gene TRBV2; D remains ambiguous. CDR1 SNHLY and CDR2 FYNNEI come from the germline V gene. This CDR3 comprises 14 residues. Trimming removed 6 bases at V and 5 bases at J, with 11 bases between. The CDR3 here is CASRDGSNNSPLHF. CDR3 bases: TGTGCCAGCAGGGACGGTTCGAATAATTCACCCCTCCACTTT.

The chain joins TRBV4-1 to TRBJ2-1, with a possible D match to TRBD2 (6 bases). V was pared by 4 bases and J by 14 bases, with 21 bases between. The CDR3 contains 14 residues. From germline, CDR1 is MGHRA and CDR2 YSYEKL. The CDR3 loop reads CASSPLYDPGGEFF. CDR3 bases: TGCGCCAGCAGCCCGTTATACGACCCCGGAGGGGAGTTCTTC.

V gene TRBV19 combines with J gene TRBJ2-5, with D possibly being TRBD1 (5 bases). The ends were cut back, 3 bases at V and 5 bases at J, with 22 bases in the middle. CDR3 length equals 17 residues. Germline CDR1 and CDR2: LNHDA and SQIVND (reference sequence). The CDR3 sequence: CASSMIQGWTRLETQYF. CDR3 bases: TGTGCCAGTAGTATGATCCAGGGTTGGACCCGCCTGGAGACCCAGTACTTC.

This clone has only one observation. V gene TRBV7-2 combines with J gene TRBJ2-7; D is possibly TRBD2 (6 bases). There are 15 residues in the CDR3. Looked up from germline, CDR1 is SGHTA and CDR2 is FQGNSA. V shed 4 bases and J shed 3 bases, with 16 bases lying between them. The CDR3 loop reads CASSYESGVGYEQYF. The CDR3 DNA sequence: TGTGCCAGCAGCTATGAATCGGGGGTCGGCTACGAGCAGTACTTC.